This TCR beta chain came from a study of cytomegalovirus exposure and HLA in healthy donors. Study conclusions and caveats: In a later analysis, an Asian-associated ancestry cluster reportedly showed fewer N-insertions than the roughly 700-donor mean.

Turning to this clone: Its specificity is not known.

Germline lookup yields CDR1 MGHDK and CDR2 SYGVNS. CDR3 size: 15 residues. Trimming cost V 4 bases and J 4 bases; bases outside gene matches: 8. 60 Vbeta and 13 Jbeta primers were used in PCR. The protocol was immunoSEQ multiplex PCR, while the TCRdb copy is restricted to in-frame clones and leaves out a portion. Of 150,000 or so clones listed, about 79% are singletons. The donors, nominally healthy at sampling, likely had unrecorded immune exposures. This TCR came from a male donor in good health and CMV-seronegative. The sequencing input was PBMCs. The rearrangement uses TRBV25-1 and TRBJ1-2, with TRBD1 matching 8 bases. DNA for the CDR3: TGTGCCAGCAGTGTCCCGGGACAGGACGGCTATGGCTACACCTTC. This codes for CASSVPGQDGYGYTF.